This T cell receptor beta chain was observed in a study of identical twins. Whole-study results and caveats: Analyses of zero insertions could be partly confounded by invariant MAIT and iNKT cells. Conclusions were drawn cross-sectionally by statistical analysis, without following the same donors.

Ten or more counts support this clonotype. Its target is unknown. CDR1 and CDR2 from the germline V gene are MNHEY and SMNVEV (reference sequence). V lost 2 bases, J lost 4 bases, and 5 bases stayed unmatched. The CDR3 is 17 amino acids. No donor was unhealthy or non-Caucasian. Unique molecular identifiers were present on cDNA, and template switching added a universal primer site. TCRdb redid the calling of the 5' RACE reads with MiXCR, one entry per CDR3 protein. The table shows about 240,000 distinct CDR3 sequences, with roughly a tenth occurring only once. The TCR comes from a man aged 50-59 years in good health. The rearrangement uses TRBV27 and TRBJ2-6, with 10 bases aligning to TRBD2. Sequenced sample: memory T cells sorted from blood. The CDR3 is CASSLSGRAVGANVLTF. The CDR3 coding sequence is TGTGCCAGCAGTTTAAGCGGGAGGGCAGTCGGGGCCAACGTCCTGACTTTC.